Reported below is one TCR beta chain. This CDR3 region has 14 residues. This record comes from a study of OX40 agonist ivuxolimab in advanced cancers. This table comes from immunoSEQ multiplex PCR, and its TCRdb copy is limited to in-frame clones, with some not included. The data show roughly 34,000 clones, roughly 89% seen once. This material consisted of CD4+ or CD8+ T cells sorted from blood, taken in a trial of the OX40 agonist ivuxolimab. The sequence was collected from an adult with an advanced solid tumor such as melanoma, head and neck, liver or kidney cancer. This rearrangement joins TRBV1 to TRBJ2-7. TRBV1 has pseudogene status. The CDR3 coding sequence is TGCACCAGCAGCTTAGAAGGGTTGCGGTGCGAGCAGTACTTC. As protein: CTSSLEGLRCEQYF.